Sequencing of this T cell receptor beta chain was carried out in a study of T cells expressing NK-cell markers. Study as a whole: Sequencing covered eight donors, seven HCMV-seropositive and one seronegative. Whole-study results and caveats: Four donors likewise had their CD3+CD56-NKG2C+ fraction led by these clonotypes. The contribution of dominant NKG2C+ clonotypes to CD8+ T cells in six donors was 1.0-7.0%.

With respect to this clonotype: Its antigen remains unidentified.

As the method of synthesis, 5'RACE template switching with UMIs yielded TCR beta cDNA. Reanalyzing the 5' RACE reads, TCRdb keeps one entry per CDR3 protein, without DNA. In all, the sample yields approximately 550,000 distinct CDR3 sequences. Material: blood T cells: a sorted CD56 or NKG2C T cell subset, CD4+ or CD8+ T cells, or bulk PBMC T cells (not recorded which). The sequence was obtained from a man aged 18 to 30 in good health.

CDR3: CATSRRPGQGGTEAFF. The chain has TRBV15 and TRBJ1-1; TCRdb's D call of TRBD1 is untestable without DNA. CDR1 LNHNV and CDR2 YYDKDF come from the germline V gene (reference sequence). This CDR3 is built from 16 residues. The full variable domain, in which reference TRBV15 and TRBJ1-1 provide the parts outside the CDR3, is DAMVIQNPRYQVTQFGKPVTLSCSQTLNHNVMYWYQQKSSQAPKLLFHYYDKDFNNEADTPDNFQSRRPNTSFCFLDIRSPGLGDTAMYLCATSRRPGQGGTEAFFGQGTRLTVV.